This T cell receptor beta chain was captured in a study of shared clonotypes between healthy human individuals. About the study: A donor's plate count was three for CD4 naive and three for CD4 memory; CD8 naive had two and CD8 memory one.

The DNA input per sorted-subset replicate PCR was roughly 0.2 ug, corresponding to roughly 31,000 T cell genomes. Generated by immunoSEQ multiplex PCR, the TCRdb table keeps only in-frame clones and is missing some. The data hold over 2 million clones, with 90% to 95% observed a single time. CDR1 LGHNA and CDR2 YNFKEQ come from the germline V gene. There are 15 residues in the CDR3. V was cut by 0 bases and J by 2 bases, with 10 bases left in between. The V and J genes are TRBV4-2 and TRBJ1-1, with D perhaps TRBD1 (6 bases). Sequencing was performed on naive CD4+ T cells sorted from blood. Subset here: CD45RA+ positively selected. The origin of this receptor is a man aged 18 to 30 in good health. CDR3 nucleotides: TGTGCCAGCAGCCAAGATACAGGGCGAAACACTGAAGCTTTCTTT. It codes for CASSQDTGRNTEAFF.